The present T cell receptor (beta chain) was sequenced within a study of blood T cell repertoires in COVID-19. The wider study: COVID-19 samples from acute and convalescent phases originated in the United States, Italy and Spain.

Original analysis: Scientists estimated how many nucleated cells there were by amplifying reference gene primers. Measured with immunoSEQ multiplex PCR; TCRdb has only the in-frame clones, and not every one. V, J and clone size are taken as reported in that table, and D and trimming were inferred from the DNA itself. The table has hundreds of thousands of clones, 85% to 90% seen once. In terms of age and location, participants ranged from roughly 18 to 95 years and lived in roughly 22 US areas. Recovered status in Cohort 3 required two negative PCRs, clearance, or symptom resolution. This CDR3 comprises 17 residues. Germline CDR1 reads SGHTA; CDR2 reads FQGNSA. The V end lost 1 base, the J end lost 5 bases, and 17 bases lay between the germline ends.

The sequence came from a man between 25 and 39 years old who had recovered from COVID-19. Sample: PBMCs or T cells enriched from blood (not recorded which). This chain links TRBV7-2 with TRBJ2-2, with D hard to call. CDR3 coding DNA: TGTGCCAGCAGCTTAGTACCGACTGACCCGGCGACCGGGGAGCTGTTTTTT. It codes for CASSLVPTDPATGELFF.